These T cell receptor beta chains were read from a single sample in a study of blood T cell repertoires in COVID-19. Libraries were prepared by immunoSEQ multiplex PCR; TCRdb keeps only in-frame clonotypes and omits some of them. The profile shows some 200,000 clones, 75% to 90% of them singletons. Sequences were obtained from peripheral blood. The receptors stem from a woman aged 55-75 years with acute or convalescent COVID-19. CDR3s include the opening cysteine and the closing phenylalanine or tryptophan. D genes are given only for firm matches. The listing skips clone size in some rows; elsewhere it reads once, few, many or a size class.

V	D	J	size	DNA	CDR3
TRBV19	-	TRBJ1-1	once	TGTGCCAGTAGTCAGGTGATGAACACTGAAGCTTTCTTT	CASSQVMNTEAFF
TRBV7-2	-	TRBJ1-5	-	TGTGCCAGCAGCTTGGGGCGCGGCAATCAGCCCCAGCATTTT	CASSLGRGNQPQHF
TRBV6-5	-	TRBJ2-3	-	TGTGCCAGCAGGCGGGACGCCCCAGATACGCAGTATTTT	CASRRDAPDTQYF
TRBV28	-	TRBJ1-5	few	TGTGCCACGACAGGACAGTCCCTTAGCAATCAGCCCCAGCATTTT	CATTGQSLSNQPQHF
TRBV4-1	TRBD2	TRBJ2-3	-	TGCGCCAGCAGCCAAGTGGGAGGGGTTAGAGATACGCAGTATTTT	CASSQVGGVRDTQYF
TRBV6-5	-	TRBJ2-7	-	TGTGCCAGCAGTTCCACAGTGAGCTCCTACGAGCAGTACTTC	CASSSTVSSYEQYF
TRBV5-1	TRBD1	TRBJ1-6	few	TGCGCCAGCAGCCCTGGACAGGGAGGGTTACCAAATTCACCCCTCCACTTT	CASSPGQGGLPNSPLHF
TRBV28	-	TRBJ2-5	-	TGTGCCAGCAGTTTAGGCAGGACATTTCAAGAGACCCAGTACTTC	CASSLGRTFQETQYF
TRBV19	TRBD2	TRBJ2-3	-	TGTGCCAGTAGCCTGGGACTAGCGGATAGAGATACGCAGTATTTT	CASSLGLADRDTQYF
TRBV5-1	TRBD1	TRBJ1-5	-	TGCGCCAGCAGCTTACTGCCGGGACAGGGAGACCCCCAGCATTTT	CASSLLPGQGDPQHF
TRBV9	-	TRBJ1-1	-	TGTGCCAGCAGCTCCGGACTCATGAACACTGAAGCTTTCTTT	CASSSGLMNTEAFF
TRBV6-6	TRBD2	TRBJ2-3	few	TGTGCCAGCAGTTACAGTGCGGGGGTCACAGATACGCAGTATTTT	CASSYSAGVTDTQYF
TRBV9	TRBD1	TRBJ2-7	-	TGTGCCAGCAGCTCTCGGACAGGGTCATCGGACGAGCAGTACTTC	CASSSRTGSSDEQYF
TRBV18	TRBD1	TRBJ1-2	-	TGTGCCAGCTCACCCGGGACAGGTTCACTTAGCAACTATGGCTACACCTTC	CASSPGTGSLSNYGYTF
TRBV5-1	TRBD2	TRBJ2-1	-	TGCGCCAGCAGCTTGGGGCAGCGGGAGGCCTACAATGAGCAGTTCTTC	CASSLGQREAYNEQFF
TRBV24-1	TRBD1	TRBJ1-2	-	TGTGCCACCAGCGACACAGGGGGCGGCTATGGCTACACCTTC	CATSDTGGGYGYTF
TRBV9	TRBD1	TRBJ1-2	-	TGTGCCAGCACCTTAGAGGTGACAGGGCGATCAAATGGCTACACCTTC	CASTLEVTGRSNGYTF
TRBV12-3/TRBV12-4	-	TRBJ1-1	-	TGTGCCAGCAGCCAGGTTGGTGTCACTGAAGCTTTCTTT	CASSQVGVTEAFF
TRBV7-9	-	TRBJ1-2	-	TGTGCCAGCAGCTTATACTCCTATGGCTACACCTTC	CASSLYSYGYTF
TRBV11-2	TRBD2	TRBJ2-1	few	TGTGCCAGCAGCCCGGCCCGGACTAGCATGAGTTCCTACAATGAGCAGTTCTTC	CASSPARTSMSSYNEQFF
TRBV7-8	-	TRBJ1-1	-	TGTGCCAGCAGCTGGCAGGCGGGAAACCCTGAAGCTTTCTTT	CASSWQAGNPEAFF
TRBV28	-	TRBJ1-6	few	TGTGCCAGCAGTTTATCCGGAGGGGCCCAGGAGGCCCTCCACTTT	CASSLSGGAQEALHF
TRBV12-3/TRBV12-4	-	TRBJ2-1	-	TGTGCCAGCAGTGTGACTAATGAGCAGTTCTTC	CASSVTNEQFF
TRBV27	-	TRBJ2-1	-	TGTGCCAGCAGTTCTTGGAGGGGCGAGGGGAATGAGCAGTTCTTC	CASSSWRGEGNEQFF
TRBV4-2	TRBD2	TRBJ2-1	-	TGTGCCAGCAGCCAGAACGGAGGGACTAGCGGCTACAATGAGCAGTTCTTC	CASSQNGGTSGYNEQFF
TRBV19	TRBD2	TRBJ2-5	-	TGTGCCAGTAGTACCAGCGGGGAGTATGTAGAGACCCAGTACTTC	CASSTSGEYVETQYF